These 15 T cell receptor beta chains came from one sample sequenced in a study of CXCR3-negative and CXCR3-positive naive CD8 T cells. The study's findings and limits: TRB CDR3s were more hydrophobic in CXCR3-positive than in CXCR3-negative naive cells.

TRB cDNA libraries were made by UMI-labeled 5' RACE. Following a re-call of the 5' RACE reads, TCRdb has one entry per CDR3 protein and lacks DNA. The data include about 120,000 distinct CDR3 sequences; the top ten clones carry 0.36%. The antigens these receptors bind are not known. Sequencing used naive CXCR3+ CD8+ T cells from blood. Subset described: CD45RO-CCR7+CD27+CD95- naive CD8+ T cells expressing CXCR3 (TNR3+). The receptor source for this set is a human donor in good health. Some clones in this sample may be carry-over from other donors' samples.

The CDR3 spells CSVGWEEETQYF. This chain links TRBV29-1 with TRBJ2-5. The CDR3 consists of 12 residues. Germline V gene data show CDR1 as SQVTM and CDR2 as ANQGSEA.

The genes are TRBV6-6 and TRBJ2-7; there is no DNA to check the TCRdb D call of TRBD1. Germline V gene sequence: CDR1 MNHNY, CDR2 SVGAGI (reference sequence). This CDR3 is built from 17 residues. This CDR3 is CASSYKSTRNPPHEQYF.

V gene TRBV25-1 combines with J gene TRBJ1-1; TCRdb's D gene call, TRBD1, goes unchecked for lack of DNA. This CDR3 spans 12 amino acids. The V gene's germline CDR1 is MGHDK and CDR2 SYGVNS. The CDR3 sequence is CASDLGGGEAFF.

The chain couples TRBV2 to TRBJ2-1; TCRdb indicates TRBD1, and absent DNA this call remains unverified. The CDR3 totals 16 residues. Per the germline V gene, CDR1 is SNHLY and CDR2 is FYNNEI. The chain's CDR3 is CASSGAWGASYNEQFF.

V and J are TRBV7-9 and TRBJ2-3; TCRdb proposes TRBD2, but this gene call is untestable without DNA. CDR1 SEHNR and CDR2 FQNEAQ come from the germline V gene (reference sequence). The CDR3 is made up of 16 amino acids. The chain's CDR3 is CASSSIGLAPSDTQYF. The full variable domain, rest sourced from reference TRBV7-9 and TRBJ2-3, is DTGVSQNPRHKITKRGQNVTFRCDPISEHNRLYWYRQTLGQGPEFLTYFQNEAQLEKSRLLSDRFSAERPKGSFSTLEIQRTEQGDSAMYLCASSSIGLAPSDTQYFGPGTRLTVL.

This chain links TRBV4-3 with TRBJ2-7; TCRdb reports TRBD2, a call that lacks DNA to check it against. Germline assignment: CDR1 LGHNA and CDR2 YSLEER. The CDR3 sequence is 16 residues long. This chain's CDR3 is CASSQAWTSGGYEQYF.

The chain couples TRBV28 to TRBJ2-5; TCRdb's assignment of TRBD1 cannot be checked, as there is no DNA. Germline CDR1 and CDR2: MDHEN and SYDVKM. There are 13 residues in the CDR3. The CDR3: CASIDTGGETQYF.

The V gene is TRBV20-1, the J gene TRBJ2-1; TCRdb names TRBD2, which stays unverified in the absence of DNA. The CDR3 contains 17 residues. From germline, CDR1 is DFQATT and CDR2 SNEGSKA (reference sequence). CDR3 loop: CSAAGPLTQSSYNEQFF.

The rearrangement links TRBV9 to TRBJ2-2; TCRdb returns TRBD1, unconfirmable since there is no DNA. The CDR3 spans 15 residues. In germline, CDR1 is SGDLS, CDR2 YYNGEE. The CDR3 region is CASSVFAGGTGELFF.

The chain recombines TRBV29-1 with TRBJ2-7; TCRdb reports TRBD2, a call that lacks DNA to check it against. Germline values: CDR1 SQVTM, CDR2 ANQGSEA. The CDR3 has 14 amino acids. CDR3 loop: CSVEGTSGGHEQYF.

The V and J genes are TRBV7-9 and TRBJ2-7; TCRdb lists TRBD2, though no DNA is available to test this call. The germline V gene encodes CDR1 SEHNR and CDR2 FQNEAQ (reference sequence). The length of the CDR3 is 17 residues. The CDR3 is CASSLGLAGDRSYEQYF.

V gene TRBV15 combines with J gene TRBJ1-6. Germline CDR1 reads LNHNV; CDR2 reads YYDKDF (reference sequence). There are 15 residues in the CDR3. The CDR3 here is CATSSEGPRSSPLHF.

CDR3 amino acids: CSARSANEQFF. The rearrangement joins TRBV29-1 to TRBJ2-1. This CDR3 has 11 amino acids. Germline CDR1 SQVTM, CDR2 ANQGSEA.

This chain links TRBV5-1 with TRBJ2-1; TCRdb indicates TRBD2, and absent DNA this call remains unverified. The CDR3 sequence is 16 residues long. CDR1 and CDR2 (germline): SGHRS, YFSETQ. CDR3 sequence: CASSLGLAVSYNEQFF.

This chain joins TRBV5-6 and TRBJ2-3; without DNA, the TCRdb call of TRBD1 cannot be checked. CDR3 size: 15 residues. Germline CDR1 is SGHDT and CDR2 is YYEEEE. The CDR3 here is CASSPFGGPTDTQYF.